The rows below give T cell receptor beta chains drawn from one sample of a study of human T cells and chemical hapten exposure. Using its own MiXCR run on the 5' RACE reads, TCRdb lists one record per CDR3 protein. Altogether approximately 80,000 distinct CDR3 sequences are present, about 16% being singletons, with the ten largest covering about 6.5%. The receptor source for this set is a female donor in good health. CDR3s include the opening cysteine and the closing phenylalanine or tryptophan. The order of the fields is V gene, D gene, J gene, clone size, CDR3 protein, CDR3 DNA. D genes are given only for firm matches. Expanded clones are given a class, and other clones once, few, many or no size at all.

v_gene: TRBV5-6; d_gene: NA; j_gene: TRBJ1-2; abundance: few; CDR3aa: CASSYEPGTANYGYTF; CDR3nt: TGTGCCAGCAGCTATGAGCCTGGGACTGCTAACTATGGCTACACCTTC
v_gene: TRBV7-2; d_gene: NA; j_gene: TRBJ1-1; abundance: NA; CDR3aa: CASSGQRNTEAFF; CDR3nt: TGTGCCAGCAGCGGACAGAGGAACACTGAAGCTTTCTTT
v_gene: TRBV5-1; d_gene: TRBD2; j_gene: TRBJ2-7; abundance: NA; CDR3aa: CASSQNGGLARAVGEQYF; CDR3nt: TGCGCCAGCAGCCAAAATGGGGGACTAGCGAGAGCGGTAGGCGAGCAGTACTTC
v_gene: TRBV18; d_gene: NA; j_gene: TRBJ1-2; abundance: many; CDR3aa: CASSQGTNYGYTF; CDR3nt: TGTGCCAGCTCACAGGGGACTAACTATGGCTACACCTTC
v_gene: TRBV12-3/TRBV12-4; d_gene: NA; j_gene: TRBJ2-3; abundance: few; CDR3aa: CASRTTVEGTQYF; CDR3nt: TGTGCCAGCAGAACGACAGTTGAGGGCACGCAGTATTTT
v_gene: TRBV9; d_gene: NA; j_gene: TRBJ1-3; abundance: NA; CDR3aa: CASSVEYSGNTIYF; CDR3nt: TGTGCCAGCAGCGTAGAGTACTCTGGAAACACCATATATTTT
v_gene: TRBV28; d_gene: NA; j_gene: TRBJ2-4; abundance: NA; CDR3aa: CATTGLAKNIQYF; CDR3nt: TGTGCCACCACAGGTTTAGCCAAAAACATTCAGTACTTC
v_gene: TRBV5-4; d_gene: NA; j_gene: TRBJ1-2; abundance: few; CDR3aa: CASSLDIGSNYGYTF; CDR3nt: TGTGCCAGCAGCTTGGATATAGGGTCAAACTATGGCTACACCTTC
v_gene: TRBV20-1; d_gene: NA; j_gene: TRBJ1-5; abundance: few; CDR3aa: CSASGGGLNQPQHF; CDR3nt: TGCAGTGCTAGCGGAGGGGGGCTCAATCAGCCCCAGCATTTT
v_gene: TRBV4-1; d_gene: TRBD1; j_gene: TRBJ1-2; abundance: few; CDR3aa: CASSPGQGAFWGYTF; CDR3nt: TGCGCCAGCAGCCCTGGACAGGGGGCTTTTTGGGGCTACACCTTC
v_gene: TRBV7-6; d_gene: NA; j_gene: TRBJ2-3; abundance: few; CDR3aa: CASSLRRGETGSDTQYF; CDR3nt: TGTGCCAGCAGCTTACGCAGGGGTGAAACCGGGTCAGATACGCAGTATTTT
v_gene: TRBV7-2; d_gene: NA; j_gene: TRBJ2-3; abundance: NA; CDR3aa: CASSLDRYTDTQYF; CDR3nt: TGTGCCAGCAGCTTAGACAGATACACAGATACGCAGTATTTT
v_gene: TRBV28; d_gene: NA; j_gene: TRBJ1-3; abundance: NA; CDR3aa: CATQVVGNTIYF; CDR3nt: TGTGCCACCCAAGTAGTGGGAAACACCATATATTTT
v_gene: TRBV10-3; d_gene: TRBD2; j_gene: TRBJ2-1; abundance: NA; CDR3aa: CAISETSGRAYEQFF; CDR3nt: TGTGCCATCAGTGAGACTAGCGGGAGGGCCTATGAGCAGTTCTTC
v_gene: TRBV5-1; d_gene: TRBD1; j_gene: TRBJ1-1; abundance: NA; CDR3aa: CASSSDRGLGTEAFF; CDR3nt: TGCGCCAGCAGCTCTGACAGGGGGCTAGGCACTGAAGCTTTCTTT
v_gene: TRBV21-1; d_gene: NA; j_gene: TRBJ2-4; abundance: NA; CDR3aa: CASSKHGRGQNIQYF; CDR3nt: TGTGCCAGCAGCAAACATGGTCGGGGGCAAAACATTCAGTACTTC
v_gene: TRBV5-1; d_gene: NA; j_gene: TRBJ2-6; abundance: NA; CDR3aa: CASSLSTGASSSGANVLTF; CDR3nt: TGCGCCAGCAGCTTGTCTACGGGGGCCTCATCCTCTGGGGCCAACGTCCTGACTTTC
v_gene: TRBV7-9; d_gene: NA; j_gene: TRBJ1-5; abundance: many; CDR3aa: CASSLAGQPQHF; CDR3nt: TGTGCCAGCAGCTTAGCGGGGCAGCCCCAGCATTTT
v_gene: TRBV10-3; d_gene: NA; j_gene: TRBJ2-3; abundance: NA; CDR3aa: CAISAKRGDTQYF; CDR3nt: TGTGCCATCAGCGCGAAAAGAGGGGATACGCAGTATTTT
v_gene: TRBV4-1; d_gene: NA; j_gene: TRBJ1-1; abundance: NA; CDR3aa: CASSPMISGVRNTEAFF; CDR3nt: TGCGCCAGCAGCCCTATGATATCCGGGGTTCGCAACACTGAAGCTTTCTTT
v_gene: TRBV20-1; d_gene: NA; j_gene: TRBJ1-1; abundance: few; CDR3aa: CSASNRETEAFF; CDR3nt: TGCAGTGCTAGTAATCGAGAGACTGAAGCTTTCTTT